This paragraph covers one TCR beta chain sequence. This PCR relied on a set of 60 Vbeta primers and 13 Jbeta primers. Assay used: immunoSEQ multiplex PCR; TCRdb lists only in-frame clones, some missing. The data show some 130,000 clones, 70% to 80% seen once. The CDR3 runs to 17 residues. The V segment lost 5 bases and the J segment 4 bases; nucleotides outside the gene matches: 12. The germline CDR1 and CDR2 sequences are SGHTA and FQGNSA. This sample stems from a study of cytomegalovirus exposure and HLA in healthy donors. The material sequenced was PBMCs. This rearrangement joins TRBV7-2 to TRBJ2-3; 10 bases map to TRBD2. The source of this sequence is a woman aged 50 to 60 in good health and CMV-seronegative. The CDR3 is CASSPRASSGSADTQYF. The CDR3 DNA is TGTGCCAGCAGCCCTCGGGCTTCTAGCGGGAGCGCAGATACGCAGTATTTT.